This T cell receptor (beta chain) was obtained from a study of tissue T cells after allogeneic stem cell transplantation. Study-wide results and limits: Anatomically similar tissues had similar TCR repertoires within each patient. Some tissue clones might be persisting host cells; their alloreactivity or antigen specificity was not determined.

Specified time point: mouse harvest day 7 after allogeneic transplant. The graft held 10^6 splenic CD5+ T cells and 10^7 T-cell-depleted bone marrow cells. TCRbeta CDR3 was sequenced at survey depth with template counts. TCRdb's table, derived via immunoSEQ multiplex PCR, lists solely in-frame clones and lacks some. The sample contains 5,000 to 6,500 clones, roughly half of which appear only once. This clone was recorded a few times. Antigen unknown. Genes here carry mouse names. The sequence runs out 1 residue before the end of the CDR3; the remainder is reconstructed from the germline J gene. CDR1 and CDR2 (germline): SNHLY, FYNGKV (reference sequence). V shed 1 base and J shed 0 bases, with 10 bases lying between them. The CDR3 is 15 amino acids.

Specimen: skin. The chain employs TRBV3 and TRBJ2-7; D is possibly TRBD1 or TRBD2 (6 bases each). The receptor was isolated from a female BALB/c mouse given C57BL/6 T cells with graft-versus-host disease after an allogeneic hematopoietic cell transplant. CDR3 bases read: TGTGCCAGCAGCTTAGTGGGGGCCCCCTCCTATGAACAGTAC. Translating gives CASSLVGAPSYEQY. The CDR3 as a whole reads CASSLVGAPSYEQYF.